This is a list of T cell receptor beta chains from one sample in a study of T cell repertoires in cytomegalovirus infection. TCRdb re-called the reads through MiXCR, storing one row per CDR3 protein. The sample has around 900,000 distinct CDR3 sequences, about a third seen once. These receptors are not linked to any known antigen. The sequencing used cultured CD8+ T cells from PBMCs, collected from culture after CMV antigen stimulation. The source of these receptors is a human donor in good health (CMV status not recorded). Some clones in this sample may be carry-over from other donors' samples. Each CDR3 is given with its conserved first and last residue. Each record gives: V gene, D gene, clone size, J gene, CDR3 protein, CDR3 DNA. The D gene is left open where the match is weak. Expanded clones get a size class; other rows say once, few or many, or leave the size out.

v_call: TRBV4-2
d_call: TRBD1
clone_size: .
j_call: TRBJ1-4
cdr3_aa: CASSQDDRGLTIKWNGLFF
cdr3_nt: TGTGCCAGCAGCCAAGATGACAGGGGTTTAACCATCAAATGGAACGGTCTGTTTTTT

v_call: TRBV9
d_call: TRBD1
clone_size: .
j_call: TRBJ2-1
cdr3_aa: CASSVGDSFSYNEQFF
cdr3_nt: TGTGCCAGCAGCGTAGGGGACAGTTTTTCCTACAATGAGCAGTTCTTC

v_call: TRBV7-2
d_call: TRBD2
clone_size: many
j_call: TRBJ2-3
cdr3_aa: CASSLAQRGGRDTQYF
cdr3_nt: TGTGCCAGCAGCTTAGCCCAGCGGGGGGGCCGAGATACGCAGTATTTT

v_call: TRBV29-1
d_call: .
clone_size: .
j_call: TRBJ1-2
cdr3_aa: CSVSRGPIRGYTF
cdr3_nt: TGCAGCGTGTCGAGAGGGCCAATTAGAGGCTACACCTTC

v_call: TRBV7-2
d_call: TRBD2
clone_size: .
j_call: TRBJ2-5
cdr3_aa: CASSAGGVGETQYF
cdr3_nt: TGTGCCAGCAGCGCGGGGGGAGTCGGGGAGACCCAGTACTTC

v_call: TRBV7-9
d_call: .
clone_size: .
j_call: TRBJ2-5
cdr3_aa: CASSLWEQGQTQYF
cdr3_nt: TGTGCCAGCAGCTTATGGGAACAGGGACAGACCCAGTACTTC

v_call: TRBV12-3/TRBV12-4
d_call: .
clone_size: few
j_call: TRBJ1-5
cdr3_aa: CASRLRDGNQPQHF
cdr3_nt: TGTGCCAGCAGACTGAGGGACGGGAATCAGCCCCAGCATTTT

v_call: TRBV15
d_call: .
clone_size: .
j_call: TRBJ2-1
cdr3_aa: CATRTSPSSYNEQFF
cdr3_nt: TGTGCCACCAGAACTAGCCCGAGCTCCTACAATGAGCAGTTCTTC

v_call: TRBV13
d_call: .
clone_size: .
j_call: TRBJ2-1
cdr3_aa: CASSSLANEQFF
cdr3_nt: TGTGCCAGCAGTTCGTTGGCTAATGAGCAGTTCTTC

v_call: TRBV6-1
d_call: TRBD1
clone_size: .
j_call: TRBJ1-2
cdr3_aa: CASSRTGREGTYGYTF
cdr3_nt: TGTGCCAGCAGCCGGACAGGGAGAGAAGGGACCTATGGCTACACCTTC

v_call: TRBV7-9
d_call: TRBD1
clone_size: many
j_call: TRBJ2-2
cdr3_aa: CASSPPRDRPANTGELFF
cdr3_nt: TGTGCCAGCAGCCCTCCCCGGGACAGACCGGCGAACACCGGGGAGCTGTTTTTT

v_call: TRBV27
d_call: .
clone_size: .
j_call: TRBJ1-3
cdr3_aa: CASSLYRGSGNTIYF
cdr3_nt: TGTGCCAGCAGTTTATATAGGGGATCGGGAAACACCATATATTTT

v_call: TRBV7-9
d_call: TRBD2
clone_size: .
j_call: TRBJ2-5
cdr3_aa: CASSLFPGGQSASRETQYF
cdr3_nt: TGTGCCAGCAGCCTCTTTCCGGGGGGGCAGTCTGCTTCGAGGGAGACCCAGTACTTC

v_call: TRBV7-9
d_call: .
clone_size: few
j_call: TRBJ2-1
cdr3_aa: CASSSAREEKFF
cdr3_nt: TGTGCCAGCAGCTCTGCGAGGGAGGAGAAGTTCTTC

v_call: TRBV7-2
d_call: .
clone_size: .
j_call: TRBJ2-2
cdr3_aa: CASSLKSPSTSTGELFF
cdr3_nt: TGTGCCAGCAGCTTAAAGTCCCCTAGCACATCGACCGGGGAACTGTTTTTT

v_call: TRBV7-2
d_call: TRBD1
clone_size: many
j_call: TRBJ2-7
cdr3_aa: CASSLGGQGAYEQYF
cdr3_nt: TGTGCCAGCAGCCTGGGGGGACAGGGGGCCTACGAGCAGTACTTC

v_call: TRBV20-1
d_call: .
clone_size: many
j_call: TRBJ2-1
cdr3_aa: CSAGTGHSSYNEQFF
cdr3_nt: TGCAGTGCTGGAACAGGGCATAGCTCCTACAATGAGCAGTTCTTC

v_call: TRBV7-9
d_call: TRBD1
clone_size: .
j_call: TRBJ1-1
cdr3_aa: CASSFGRDRGLTEAFF
cdr3_nt: TGTGCCAGCAGCTTTGGCCGGGACAGGGGGCTCACTGAAGCTTTCTTT

v_call: TRBV5-4
d_call: .
clone_size: many
j_call: TRBJ1-2
cdr3_aa: CASSNDYGYTF
cdr3_nt: TGTGCCAGCAGCAACGACTATGGCTACACCTTC

v_call: TRBV4-1
d_call: .
clone_size: .
j_call: TRBJ1-2
cdr3_aa: CASSQGGENGYTF
cdr3_nt: TGCGCCAGCAGCCAAGGGGGCGAGAATGGCTACACCTTC

v_call: TRBV12-3/TRBV12-4
d_call: .
clone_size: .
j_call: TRBJ1-4
cdr3_aa: CASSFSGGLFF
cdr3_nt: TGTGCCAGCAGTTTCTCGGGGGGACTGTTTTTT

v_call: TRBV7-6
d_call: .
clone_size: few
j_call: TRBJ1-5
cdr3_aa: CASSPLAGEKGNQPQHF
cdr3_nt: TGTGCCAGCAGCCCGCTGGCGGGGGAAAAGGGAAATCAGCCCCAGCATTTT

v_call: TRBV15
d_call: .
clone_size: few
j_call: TRBJ1-2
cdr3_aa: CATSSIKDPVYYGYTF
cdr3_nt: TGTGCCACCAGCAGTATTAAGGACCCAGTTTACTATGGCTACACCTTC

v_call: TRBV3-1
d_call: .
clone_size: few
j_call: TRBJ1-6
cdr3_aa: CASSQDPGHNSPLHF
cdr3_nt: TGTGCCAGCAGCCAAGACCCAGGGCACAATTCACCCCTCCACTTT

v_call: TRBV2
d_call: .
clone_size: .
j_call: TRBJ2-2
cdr3_aa: CASSDRFRELFF
cdr3_nt: TGTGCCAGCAGCGACAGGTTCCGGGAGCTGTTTTTT

v_call: TRBV28
d_call: TRBD1
clone_size: few
j_call: TRBJ2-2
cdr3_aa: CASSLTGRGPGELFF
cdr3_nt: TGTGCCAGCAGTTTAACAGGCAGGGGGCCCGGGGAGCTGTTTTTT

v_call: TRBV6-6
d_call: .
clone_size: .
j_call: TRBJ1-2
cdr3_aa: CASSFVSYGYTF
cdr3_nt: TGTGCCAGCAGTTTCGTCAGCTATGGCTACACCTTC

v_call: TRBV24-1
d_call: .
clone_size: few
j_call: TRBJ2-2
cdr3_aa: CATQGFGELFF
cdr3_nt: TGTGCCACCCAGGGGTTCGGGGAGCTGTTTTTT

v_call: TRBV6-6
d_call: .
clone_size: .
j_call: TRBJ2-1
cdr3_aa: CASSYDGTYNEQSF
cdr3_nt: TGTGCCAGCAGTTACGACGGGACCTACAATGAGCAGTCCTTC

v_call: TRBV15
d_call: TRBD1
clone_size: few
j_call: TRBJ1-2
cdr3_aa: CATSRVDIRQGGGYGYTF
cdr3_nt: TGTGCCACCAGCAGAGTGGATATCCGACAGGGAGGAGGATATGGCTACACCTTC

v_call: TRBV7-6
d_call: .
clone_size: many
j_call: TRBJ1-1
cdr3_aa: CASSLAEGNTEAFF
cdr3_nt: TGTGCCAGCAGCTTAGCAGAGGGTAACACTGAAGCTTTCTTT

v_call: TRBV5-4
d_call: TRBD1
clone_size: .
j_call: TRBJ1-2
cdr3_aa: CASSTWTGVSYGYTF
cdr3_nt: TGTGCCAGCAGCACATGGACAGGGGTTAGCTATGGCTACACCTTC

v_call: TRBV5-1
d_call: TRBD1
clone_size: once
j_call: TRBJ2-5
cdr3_aa: CASSPPDRVETQYF
cdr3_nt: TGCGCCAGCAGCCCACCCGACAGGGTCGAGACCCAGTACTTC

v_call: TRBV20-1
d_call: .
clone_size: .
j_call: TRBJ2-2
cdr3_aa: CSASLVDSFTGELFF
cdr3_nt: TGCAGTGCTTCCCTAGTGGACTCGTTCACCGGGGAGCTGTTTTTT

v_call: TRBV7-6
d_call: TRBD1
clone_size: many
j_call: TRBJ1-1
cdr3_aa: CASSPTGGEAFF
cdr3_nt: TGTGCCAGCAGCCCGACAGGGGGCGAAGCTTTCTTT

v_call: TRBV7-9
d_call: .
clone_size: few
j_call: TRBJ2-3
cdr3_aa: CASSSEDSRTLAQYF
cdr3_nt: TGTGCCAGCAGCTCAGAAGACAGCAGGACCCTGGCGCAGTATTTT

v_call: TRBV4-2
d_call: TRBD2
clone_size: few
j_call: TRBJ2-2
cdr3_aa: CASSHYLAGGSNTGELFF
cdr3_nt: TGTGCCAGCAGCCATTACCTAGCGGGGGGTTCGAACACCGGGGAGCTGTTTTTT

v_call: TRBV4-1
d_call: .
clone_size: .
j_call: TRBJ1-6
cdr3_aa: CASSPTGVGTPLHF
cdr3_nt: TGCGCCAGCAGCCCCACCGGGGTAGGTACACCCCTCCACTTT

v_call: TRBV12-3/TRBV12-4
d_call: TRBD1
clone_size: few
j_call: TRBJ1-1
cdr3_aa: CASSQPGQGPTEAFF
cdr3_nt: TGTGCCAGCAGTCAGCCGGGACAGGGTCCCACTGAAGCTTTCTTT

v_call: TRBV12-3/TRBV12-4
d_call: .
clone_size: few
j_call: TRBJ1-1
cdr3_aa: CASSPILVTEAFF
cdr3_nt: TGTGCCAGCAGTCCCATCTTAGTTACTGAAGCTTTCTTT

v_call: TRBV20-1
d_call: TRBD1
clone_size: .
j_call: TRBJ1-1
cdr3_aa: CSAKGQDTEAFF
cdr3_nt: TGCAGTGCGAAGGGACAGGATACTGAAGCTTTCTTT

v_call: TRBV27
d_call: TRBD1
clone_size: few
j_call: TRBJ1-5
cdr3_aa: CASSLLGQLSNQPQHF
cdr3_nt: TGTGCCAGCAGTTTACTGGGACAGCTTAGCAATCAGCCCCAGCATTTT

v_call: TRBV7-2
d_call: TRBD2
clone_size: many
j_call: TRBJ2-4
cdr3_aa: CASSLELAGGPQNIQYF
cdr3_nt: TGTGCCAGCAGCTTAGAACTAGCGGGGGGGCCACAAAACATTCAGTACTTC

v_call: TRBV10-3
d_call: TRBD2
clone_size: .
j_call: TRBJ2-3
cdr3_aa: CAIRGVTSGGSTDTQYF
cdr3_nt: TGTGCCATCAGAGGCGTGACTAGCGGGGGGAGCACAGATACGCAGTATTTT

v_call: TRBV6-5
d_call: TRBD2
clone_size: many
j_call: TRBJ2-1
cdr3_aa: CASNPGGGYNEQFF
cdr3_nt: TGTGCCAGCAACCCCGGGGGGGGTTACAATGAGCAGTTCTTC

v_call: TRBV2
d_call: .
clone_size: few
j_call: TRBJ2-7
cdr3_aa: CASSETESYIYEQYF
cdr3_nt: TGTGCCAGCAGTGAAACAGAGTCGTATATCTACGAGCAGTACTTC

v_call: TRBV15
d_call: .
clone_size: few
j_call: TRBJ1-5
cdr3_aa: CATSGPGLGQPQHF
cdr3_nt: TGTGCCACCAGCGGTCCCGGGCTGGGACAGCCCCAGCATTTT

v_call: TRBV10-3
d_call: .
clone_size: .
j_call: TRBJ1-2
cdr3_aa: CAISGGPAPVGYTF
cdr3_nt: TGTGCCATCAGTGGCGGGCCAGCCCCTGTGGGCTACACCTTC

v_call: TRBV18
d_call: TRBD1
clone_size: .
j_call: TRBJ1-6
cdr3_aa: CASSRNRGSSSHNSPLHF
cdr3_nt: TGTGCCAGCTCACGAAACAGGGGCTCAAGCTCCCATAATTCACCCCTCCACTTT

v_call: TRBV20-1
d_call: .
clone_size: .
j_call: TRBJ1-1
cdr3_aa: CSARDLKRGTEAFF
cdr3_nt: TGCAGTGCTAGAGATCTAAAGCGAGGCACTGAAGCTTTCTTT

v_call: TRBV10-3
d_call: TRBD2
clone_size: few
j_call: TRBJ2-1
cdr3_aa: CAISEFVAGASYNEQFF
cdr3_nt: TGTGCCATCAGTGAGTTCGTAGCGGGGGCCTCCTACAATGAGCAGTTCTTC

v_call: TRBV7-9
d_call: TRBD1
clone_size: .
j_call: TRBJ2-2
cdr3_aa: CASSSRDRGLTGELFF
cdr3_nt: TGTGCCAGCAGCTCCCGGGACAGGGGGCTCACCGGGGAGCTGTTTTTT

v_call: TRBV12-3/TRBV12-4
d_call: .
clone_size: few
j_call: TRBJ2-7
cdr3_aa: CASSSWGVVSPYEQYF
cdr3_nt: TGTGCCAGCAGTTCATGGGGAGTGGTTTCTCCCTACGAGCAGTACTTC

v_call: TRBV10-3
d_call: TRBD1
clone_size: few
j_call: TRBJ2-3
cdr3_aa: CAISEDRGPDTQYF
cdr3_nt: TGTGCCATCAGCGAAGACAGGGGCCCGGATACGCAGTATTTT

v_call: TRBV28
d_call: TRBD2
clone_size: .
j_call: TRBJ2-7
cdr3_aa: CASSATSGLAYEQYF
cdr3_nt: TGTGCCAGCAGTGCGACTAGCGGGTTAGCCTACGAGCAGTACTTC

v_call: TRBV12-3/TRBV12-4
d_call: TRBD1
clone_size: many
j_call: TRBJ2-1
cdr3_aa: CASSFPGTGSPDYNEQFF
cdr3_nt: TGTGCCAGCAGTTTCCCAGGGACAGGGAGCCCGGACTACAATGAGCAGTTCTTC

v_call: TRBV7-9
d_call: .
clone_size: .
j_call: TRBJ1-5
cdr3_aa: CASSPQEWNQPQHF
cdr3_nt: TGTGCCAGCAGCCCACAGGAATGGAATCAGCCCCAGCATTTT

v_call: TRBV20-1
d_call: .
clone_size: .
j_call: TRBJ2-2
cdr3_aa: CSGVAANTGELFF
cdr3_nt: TGCAGTGGCGTCGCCGCGAACACCGGGGAGCTGTTTTTT

v_call: TRBV6-5
d_call: .
clone_size: few
j_call: TRBJ2-2
cdr3_aa: CASSYSSGLANTGELFF
cdr3_nt: TGTGCCAGCAGTTACTCGAGCGGGCTGGCGAACACCGGGGAGCTGTTTTTT

v_call: TRBV20-1
d_call: TRBD1
clone_size: few
j_call: TRBJ1-5
cdr3_aa: CSARDLDRPVFPQHF
cdr3_nt: TGCAGTGCTAGAGATCTGGACAGGCCTGTCTTCCCCCAGCATTTT